Below are 23 T cell receptor beta chains sequenced from a single sample in a study of blood T cell repertoires in COVID-19. The repertoire was sequenced with immunoSEQ multiplex PCR; TCRdb's copy has only in-frame clones and lacks some. The sample carries about 170,000 clones, about 87% recorded once. Sequencing was performed on peripheral blood. The receptors come from a man in his 60s with acute or convalescent COVID-19.

The chain combines TRBV9 with TRBJ2-3, with 7 bases matching TRBD2. The CDR3 extends over 16 amino acids. CDR1 and CDR2 (germline): SGDLS, YYNGEE. V shed 3 bases, J shed 2 bases, and the junction held 9 bases outside the gene matches. This chain's CDR3 is CASSAGLVQLTDTQYF. The CDR3 nucleotides are TGTGCCAGCAGCGCCGGACTAGTCCAACTCACAGATACGCAGTATTTT.

The chain uses TRBV9 and TRBJ2-2; 12 bases fit TRBD2. There are 14 residues in the CDR3. Germline-derived CDR1 and CDR2 are SGDLS and YYNGEE. The junction had 3 bases not matched to a gene; V was cut back by 5 bases and J by 7 bases. The CDR3, as DNA: TGTGCCAGCAGACTAGCGGGAGGACACGGGGAGCTGTTTTTT. It codes for CASRLAGGHGELFF.

J is TRBJ1-5 and V is TRBV3-1 (or the pseudogene TRBV3-2); perhaps TRBD1 as D (5 bases). Germline CDR1 LGHDT, CDR2 YNNKEL (reference sequence). CDR3 length equals 22 residues. V was pared by 0 bases and J by 0 bases, with 27 bases between. Here the CDR3 reads CASSQEAVDGAVQTYSNQPQHF. The CDR3 DNA is TGTGCCAGCAGCCAAGAGGCCGTGGATGGGGCAGTCCAGACATATAGCAATCAGCCCCAGCATTTT.

V usage is TRBV27 and J usage is TRBJ1-1; 9 bases fit TRBD1. The V and J ends lost 11 bases and 4 bases, in that order; junction bases with no gene match: 14. The CDR3 runs to 15 residues. CDR1 and CDR2 (germline): MNHEY, SMNVEV (reference sequence). Here the CDR3 DNA reads TGTGCCTCCTCGTATGGACAGGGGTGGACCACTGAAGCTTTCTTT. Protein: CASSYGQGWTTEAFF.

The chain combines TRBV5-1 with TRBJ1-5, with unresolved D. Per the germline V gene, CDR1 is SGHRS and CDR2 is YFSETQ. CDR3 length equals 13 residues. The V end lost 0 bases, the J end lost 8 bases, and 9 bases lay between the germline ends. CDR3 sequence reads: CASSLGGPEPQHF. CDR3 in DNA: TGCGCCAGCAGCTTGGGAGGCCCGGAGCCCCAGCATTTT.

The chain carries TRBV5-6 and TRBJ1-2; D perhaps matches TRBD1 (6 bases). The CDR3 is made up of 16 amino acids. V gave up 5 bases and J gave up 0 bases, with 17 bases separating them. Germline V gene sequence: CDR1 SGHDT, CDR2 YYEEEE. CDR3 DNA: TGTGCCAGCAGGACGGAGGACAGCCGGACTAACTATGGCTACACCTTC. It yields the protein CASRTEDSRTNYGYTF.

The chain is built from TRBV19 and TRBJ1-5; D not certain. V was trimmed by 10 bases and J by 5 bases, leaving 12 bases between them. Looked up from germline, CDR1 is LNHDA and CDR2 is SQIVND (reference sequence). The CDR3 has 12 amino acids. Written as DNA, the CDR3 is TGTGCCACCGCGGACGGGGATCAGCCCCAGCATTTT. Protein product: CATADGDQPQHF. The full variable domain, rest sourced from reference TRBV19 and TRBJ1-5, is DGGITQSPKYLFRKEGQNVTLSCEQNLNHDAMYWYRQDPGQGLRLIYYSQIVNDFQKGDIAEGYSVSREKKESFPLTVTSAQKNPTAFYLCATADGDQPQHFGDGTRLSIL.

V is TRBV19 and J is TRBJ1-1; 8 bases align to TRBD1. CDR3 size: 13 residues. The germline V gene encodes CDR1 LNHDA and CDR2 SQIVND (reference sequence). V lost 5 bases and J lost 11; bases outside the gene matches: 10. The CDR3 reads CASSQGALRGAFF. In DNA, the CDR3 is TGTGCCAGTAGTCAGGGGGCGTTGCGCGGGGCTTTCTTT. The whole variable domain, filled in from reference TRBV19 and TRBJ1-1, reads DGGITQSPKYLFRKEGQNVTLSCEQNLNHDAMYWYRQDPGQGLRLIYYSQIVNDFQKGDIAEGYSVSREKKESFPLTVTSAQKNPTAFYLCASSQGALRGAFFGQGTRLTVV.

This clone was seen more than once but under ten times. In the same sample, other DNA sequences code for this CDR3. The genes are TRBV5-4 and TRBJ2-7, with 8 bases aligning to TRBD1. This CDR3 has 13 residues. CDR1 is SGHNT and CDR2 is YYREEE in the germline V gene (reference sequence). With 4 bases clipped from V and 7 bases from J, the junction kept 7 bases outside the gene matches. The CDR3 DNA reads TGTGCCAGCAGCCGAGGACAGGGATATGAGCAGTACGTC. Its translation is CASSRGQGYEQYV.

This chain uses TRBV5-1 with TRBJ2-7; D call uncertain. Deletions cut 4 bases from V and 0 bases from J, with 11 bases between. This CDR3 spans 14 amino acids. CDR1 and CDR2 from the germline V gene are SGHRS and YFSETQ. The CDR3 sequence: CASSIDPSSYEQYV. The CDR3 coding sequence is TGCGCCAGCAGCATTGATCCCAGCTCCTACGAGCAGTACGTC.

CDR3 sequence: CSVISLQGFNYEQYF. CDR3 in DNA: TGCAGCGTTATCTCCCTACAGGGTTTCAACTACGAGCAGTACTTC. V and J are TRBV29-1 and TRBJ2-7, with D possibly matching TRBD1 (6 bases). The length of the CDR3 is 15 residues. V lost 5 bases and J lost 3, with 20 bases in between. Germline CDR1 and CDR2: SQVTM and ANQGSEA.

The DNA of the CDR3 is TGTGCCAGCACCTTGAGGGGGGGAGCCAAAAACATTCAGTACTTC. This translates into CASTLRGGAKNIQYF. The rearrangement links TRBV6-6 to TRBJ2-4, with D tentatively TRBD2 (7 bases). Trimming removed 7 bases at V and 0 bases at J, with 13 bases between. The CDR3 has 15 amino acids. Germline V CDR1 and CDR2: MNHNY, SVGAGI (reference sequence).

The chain has TRBV9 and TRBJ2-4; 9 positions agree with TRBD1. J lost 2 bases, V lost 2 bases, and 8 bases had no gene match. Per germline, CDR1 SGDLS and CDR2 YYNGEE. CDR3 length: 17 residues. The DNA for the CDR3 is TGTGCCAGCAGCGTGGGACAGGGCAAGCTAACCAAAAACATTCAGTACTTC. Residues: CASSVGQGKLTKNIQYF.

The genes are TRBV19 and TRBJ2-5; TRBD2 matches at 10 bases. Germline CDR1 is LNHDA and CDR2 is SQIVND (reference sequence). The trim removed 2 bases at V and 2 bases at J, leaving 8 bases unmatched. The CDR3 runs to 17 residues. As DNA, the CDR3 is TGTGCCAGTAGTATAATGCCGGGACTAGCGTCTCAAGAGACCCAGTACTTC. Translated, it gives CASSIMPGLASQETQYF. Looking up the rest from reference TRBV19 and TRBJ2-5 gives the full variable domain: DGGITQSPKYLFRKEGQNVTLSCEQNLNHDAMYWYRQDPGQGLRLIYYSQIVNDFQKGDIAEGYSVSREKKESFPLTVTSAQKNPTAFYLCASSIMPGLASQETQYFGPGTRLLVL.

This clone appeared a few times. This chain links TRBV11-1 with TRBJ2-2; TRBD2 is a possible D gene (6 bases). Germline V gene data show CDR1 as SGHAT and CDR2 as FQDESV (reference sequence). There are 12 residues in the CDR3. The V end was cut by 4 bases, the J end by 6 bases, with 6 bases between. CDR3 protein: CASSWRAGELFF. CDR3 nucleotide sequence: TGTGCCAGCAGCTGGAGGGCCGGGGAGCTGTTTTTT.

The chain is built from TRBV19 and TRBJ2-3, with 8 bases aligning to TRBD2. Germline trimming cut 5 bases from V and 2 bases from J; bases unmatched to any gene: 12. CDR1 and CDR2 from the germline V gene are LNHDA and SQIVND (reference sequence). The CDR3 totals 17 residues. DNA for the CDR3: TGTGCCAGTAGTCCCCGCGGAGCGGGGGACTACACAGATACGCAGTATTTT. This sequence encodes CASSPRGAGDYTDTQYF. The variable domain in full, completed from reference TRBV19 and TRBJ2-3, reads DGGITQSPKYLFRKEGQNVTLSCEQNLNHDAMYWYRQDPGQGLRLIYYSQIVNDFQKGDIAEGYSVSREKKESFPLTVTSAQKNPTAFYLCASSPRGAGDYTDTQYFGPGTRLTVL.

This clone was counted a single time. This chain connects TRBV11-3 to TRBJ2-3, with 14 bases that match TRBD2. With V trimmed by 5 bases and J by 2 bases, 9 bases remained unmatched. The germline CDR1 and CDR2 sequences are SGHNT and YENEEA. This CDR3 contains 18 residues. The CDR3 DNA sequence: TGTGCCAGCAGCCGCGGGACTAGCGGGAGATCCCCCACAGATACGCAGTATTTT. Translated, it gives CASSRGTSGRSPTDTQYF.

This clone was counted a few times. This rearrangement joins TRBV6-5 to TRBJ1-4; 10 positions agree with TRBD1. CDR3 length: 14 residues. The V and J ends lost 6 bases and 8 bases, in that order; junction bases with no gene match: 6. Germline lookup yields CDR1 MNHEY and CDR2 SVGAGI. The CDR3 DNA reads as TGTGCCAGCAGACTCGGGACAGGGGACGAAAAACTGTTTTTT. Translated, it gives CASRLGTGDEKLFF.

The chain employs TRBV4-1 and TRBJ1-4; D remains ambiguous. The CDR3 runs 16 residues. The V end lost 1 base, the J end lost 0 bases, and 9 bases lay between the germline ends. The germline CDR1 and CDR2 sequences are MGHRA and YSYEKL. CDR3 nucleotide sequence: TGCGCCAGCAGCCAAGGAACAGATTCAACTAATGAAAAACTGTTTTTT. Translation gives CASSQGTDSTNEKLFF.

This chain's CDR3 is CASSPPTSEQFF. The CDR3 bases are TGTGCCAGCAGCCCCCCCACTAGCGAGCAGTTCTTC. The chain employs TRBV3-1 (or the pseudogene TRBV3-2) and TRBJ2-1; possibly TRBD2 for D (6 bases). The CDR3 contains 12 residues. V was cut by 4 bases and J by 10 bases, with 11 bases left in between. Germline V CDR1 and CDR2: LGHDT, YNNKEL (reference sequence).

V gene TRBV10-3 combines with J gene TRBJ2-3; D remains unclear. This CDR3 comprises 12 residues. V dropped 2 bases and J dropped 2 bases, with 2 bases sitting between them. CDR1 ENHRY and CDR2 SYGVKD come from the germline V gene. In DNA form, the CDR3 reads TGTGCCATCAGTGAGCACACAGATACGCAGTATTTT. This codes for CAISEHTDTQYF.

The chain is built from TRBV18 and TRBJ1-2; D is possibly TRBD1 (5 bases). There are 15 residues in the CDR3. The germline V gene has CDR1 KGHSH and CDR2 LQKENI. Between the trimmed V and J ends, which lost 2 bases and 3 bases, there was a span of 13 bases. CDR3 amino acids: CASSPVQGADYGYTF. The CDR3, as DNA: TGTGCCAGCTCACCAGTTCAGGGTGCAGACTATGGCTACACCTTC. Complete variable domain (other parts from reference TRBV18 and TRBJ1-2): NAGVMQNPRHLVRRRGQEARLRCSPMKGHSHVYWYRQLPEEGLKFMVYLQKENIIDESGMPKERFSAEFPKEGPSILRIQQVVRGDSAAYFCASSPVQGADYGYTFGSGTRLTVV.

The V and J genes are TRBV19 and TRBJ1-2; D is undetermined. The CDR3 is made up of 12 amino acids. V was cut by 6 bases and J by 8 bases, with 13 bases left in between. Germline V CDR1 and CDR2: LNHDA, SQIVND (reference sequence). The CDR3 sequence: CASSRSPGGYTF. For the CDR3, the DNA is TGTGCCAGTAGCCGGTCCCCGGGGGGCTACACCTTC.